These 13 T cell receptor beta chains were all obtained from the same sample, sequenced in a study of shared clonotypes between healthy human individuals. CD45RO negativity and positive selection for CCR7 defined naive CD8 cells, a population that excluded terminally differentiated effector memory CD45RA+ cells. Generated by immunoSEQ multiplex PCR, the TCRdb table keeps only in-frame clones and is missing some. The repertoire includes some 2.1 million clones, about 94% of them detected once, and about 1.7% sits in the top ten. Input material: naive CD8+ T cells from PBMCs. These receptors originate from a man younger than 35 in good health. Some clones in this sample may be carry-over from other donors' samples.

Notes on this clone: Other DNA sequences in this specimen translate into the identical CDR3. This chain connects TRBV7-9 to TRBJ2-7; no firm D call. V was shortened by 6 bases and J by 2 bases, with 11 bases between the two germline ends. CDR1 is SEHNR, CDR2 FQNEAQ, per germline (reference sequence). The CDR3 is 13 residues long. For the CDR3, the DNA is TGTGCCAGCAGTCTCTCAGGCGCCTACGAGCAGTACTTC. Translation gives CASSLSGAYEQYF.

The chain links TRBV4-2 to TRBJ2-2; 11 bases agree with TRBD2. Germline loops: CDR1 LGHNA, CDR2 YNFKEQ. This CDR3 contains 16 residues. Trimming cost V 5 bases and J 3 bases; bases outside gene matches: 5. CDR3 in amino acids: CASSYLAGGDTGELFF. In DNA form, the CDR3 reads TGTGCCAGCAGCTATTTAGCGGGAGGGGACACCGGGGAGCTGTTTTTT.

V and J are TRBV30 and TRBJ1-2; D not certain. V was clipped by 2 bases and J by 7 bases, with 17 bases between them. Germline V gene sequence: CDR1 GTSNPN, CDR2 SVGIG (reference sequence). The CDR3 spans 14 residues. CDR3 in amino acids: CAWSNWAGSIGYTF. CDR3 sequence (DNA): TGTGCCTGGAGTAACTGGGCGGGATCTATTGGCTACACCTTC.

The rearrangement links TRBV18 to TRBJ2-7, with D perhaps matching TRBD2 (6 bases). Germline loops: CDR1 KGHSH, CDR2 LQKENI. The germline V and J ends were trimmed by 3 bases and 0 bases, with 12 bases remaining between them. This CDR3 contains 15 residues. The CDR3 nucleotides are TGTGCCAGCTCACCGCCCGGGACTTCCTCCTACGAGCAGTACTTC. Encoded protein: CASSPPGTSSYEQYF. Variable domain in full (rest from reference TRBV18 and TRBJ2-7): NAGVMQNPRHLVRRRGQEARLRCSPMKGHSHVYWYRQLPEEGLKFMVYLQKENIIDESGMPKERFSAEFPKEGPSILRIQQVVRGDSAAYFCASSPPGTSSYEQYFGPGTRLTVT.

The chain couples TRBV25-1 to TRBJ1-1; TRBD1 matches 8 bases. The CDR3 sequence is 15 residues long. With V trimmed by 5 bases and J by 4 bases, 9 bases remained unmatched. The germline gives CDR1 MGHDK, CDR2 SYGVNS. DNA for the CDR3: TGTGCCAGCAGTCCCCCGGACAGGGCGGGCACTGAAGCTTTCTTT. This translates into CASSPPDRAGTEAFF. Together with reference TRBV25-1 and TRBJ1-1, the CDR3 gives the full variable domain: EADIYQTPRYLVIGTGKKITLECSQTMGHDKMYWYQQDPGMELHLIHYSYGVNSTEKGDLSSESTVSRIRTEHFPLTLESARPSHTSQYLCASSPPDRAGTEAFFGQGTRLTVV.

The CDR3, as DNA: TGTGCCAGCAGTTCCGCCTCGGAACTCTCTGGAAACACCATATATTTT. This codes for CASSSASELSGNTIYF. The chain employs TRBV28 and TRBJ1-3; no clear D. This CDR3 region has 16 residues. The germline V gene has CDR1 MDHEN and CDR2 SYDVKM. Trimming stripped 4 bases from V and 0 bases from J, with 13 bases between.

This chain links TRBV14 with TRBJ2-7; unclear D gene. Germline CDR1 is SGHDN and CDR2 is FVKESK. Deletions cut 4 bases from V and 6 bases from J, with 13 bases between. There are 13 residues in the CDR3. CDR3: CASSLGSGGEQYF. Written as DNA, the CDR3 is TGTGCCAGCAGCCTCGGGTCGGGCGGCGAGCAGTACTTC. Combining the CDR3 with reference TRBV14 and TRBJ2-7 gives the whole variable domain EAGVTQFPSHSVIEKGQTVTLRCDPISGHDNLYWYRRVMGKEIKFLLHFVKESKQDESGMPNNRFLAERTGGTYSTLKVQPAELEDSGVYFCASSLGSGGEQYFGPGTRLTVT.

V usage is TRBV27 and J usage is TRBJ1-2; a weak D match, TRBD1 (6 bases). The CDR3 has 16 residues. V dropped 4 bases and J dropped 4 bases, with 19 bases sitting between them. Germline CDR1 and CDR2: MNHEY and SMNVEV (reference sequence). The CDR3 reads CASSSGRGQGAYGYTF. In DNA form, the CDR3 reads TGTGCCAGCAGTTCGGGACGGGGACAAGGGGCCTATGGCTACACCTTC.

The chain recombines TRBV27 with TRBJ2-2; TRBD1 is a possible D gene (6 bases). This CDR3 has 17 residues. The germline gives CDR1 MNHEY, CDR2 SMNVEV (reference sequence). V was cut by 5 bases and J by 5 bases, with 21 bases left in between. In nucleotides, the CDR3 is TGTGCCAGCAGTCCCGCCTCGGGCAGGGGACGGACCGGGGAGCTGTTTTTT. It codes for CASSPASGRGRTGELFF.

CDR3 amino acids: CSANPGGMNTEAFF. In DNA form, the CDR3 reads TGCAGCGCCAACCCAGGGGGAATGAACACTGAAGCTTTCTTT. This chain connects TRBV29-1 to TRBJ1-1; 7 bases agree with TRBD1. The germline V gene encodes CDR1 SQVTM and CDR2 ANQGSEA. After removal of 7 bases from V and 0 bases from J, the junction contained 8 bases not matched to a gene. This CDR3 comprises 14 residues.

The chain has TRBV27 and TRBJ2-2, with D perhaps matching TRBD1 (6 bases). Germline-derived CDR1 and CDR2 are MNHEY and SMNVEV (reference sequence). The CDR3 has 15 residues. Trimming took off 6 bases at V and 5 bases at J, with 16 bases between the two ends. CDR3 region: CASSTDRTFTGELFF. The CDR3 bases are TGTGCCAGCAGCACCGACAGGACCTTTACCGGGGAGCTGTTTTTT.

The chain has TRBV28 and TRBJ2-7, with D perhaps TRBD1 or TRBD2 (5 bases each). This CDR3 spans 17 amino acids. Germline-derived CDR1 and CDR2 are MDHEN and SYDVKM. V lost 4 bases, J lost 2 bases, and 21 bases lay in between. CDR3 loop: CASSSKLRRDGPYEQYF. The CDR3 region has the DNA TGTGCCAGCAGTTCAAAATTACGTAGGGACGGACCCTACGAGCAGTACTTC.

V and J are TRBV28 and TRBJ2-3; 7 bases fit TRBD2. Trimming at V came to 3 bases and at J to 4 bases, leaving 13 bases not matched to a gene. The CDR3 is 17 amino acids. CDR1 MDHEN and CDR2 SYDVKM come from the germline V gene. This CDR3 reads CASSLSPGEGNADTQYF. The CDR3 coding sequence is TGTGCCAGCAGTTTGTCCCCCGGGGAGGGTAACGCAGATACGCAGTATTTT. The full variable domain, rest sourced from reference TRBV28 and TRBJ2-3, is DVKVTQSSRYLVKRTGEKVFLECVQDMDHENMFWYRQDPGLGLRLIYFSYDVKMKEKGDIPEGYSVSREKKERFSLILESASTNQTSMYLCASSLSPGEGNADTQYFGPGTRLTVL.